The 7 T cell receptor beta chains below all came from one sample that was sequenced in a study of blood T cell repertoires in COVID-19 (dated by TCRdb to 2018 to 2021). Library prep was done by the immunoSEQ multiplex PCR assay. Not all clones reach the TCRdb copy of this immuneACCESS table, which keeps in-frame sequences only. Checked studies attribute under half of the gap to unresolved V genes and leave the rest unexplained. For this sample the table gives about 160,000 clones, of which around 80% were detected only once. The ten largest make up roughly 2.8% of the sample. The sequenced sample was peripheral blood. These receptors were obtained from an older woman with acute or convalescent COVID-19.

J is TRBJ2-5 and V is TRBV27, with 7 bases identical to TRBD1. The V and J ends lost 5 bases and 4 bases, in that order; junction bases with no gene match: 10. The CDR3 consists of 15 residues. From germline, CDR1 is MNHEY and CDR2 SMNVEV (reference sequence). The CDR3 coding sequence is TGTGCCAGCAGTAGGTCCAGGGGGTGGAGAGAGACCCAGTACTTC. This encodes CASSRSRGWRETQYF.

The CDR3 DNA follows: TGCGCCAGCAGCCAAGGGCCCAATAATTCACCCCTCCACTTT. Residues: CASSQGPNNSPLHF. The chain employs TRBV4-1 and TRBJ1-6; D call uncertain. CDR1 is MGHRA and CDR2 is YSYEKL in the germline V gene. V gave up 1 base and J gave up 5 bases, with 6 bases separating them. This CDR3 has 14 amino acids.

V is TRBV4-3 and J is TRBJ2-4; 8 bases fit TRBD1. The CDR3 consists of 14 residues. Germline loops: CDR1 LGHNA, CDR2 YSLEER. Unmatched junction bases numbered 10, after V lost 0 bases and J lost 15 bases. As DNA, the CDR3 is TGCGCCAGCAGCCAAGATGGGAGGACAGGGAGGTGGTACTTC. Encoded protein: CASSQDGRTGRWYF.

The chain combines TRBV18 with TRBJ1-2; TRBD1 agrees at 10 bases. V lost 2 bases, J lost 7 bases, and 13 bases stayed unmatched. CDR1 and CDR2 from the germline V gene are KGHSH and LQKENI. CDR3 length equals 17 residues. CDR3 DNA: TGTGCCAGCTCACCAAACCTCCGGGACAGGGGAATGGGTGGCTACACCTTC. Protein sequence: CASSPNLRDRGMGGYTF. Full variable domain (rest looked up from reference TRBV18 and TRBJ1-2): NAGVMQNPRHLVRRRGQEARLRCSPMKGHSHVYWYRQLPEEGLKFMVYLQKENIIDESGMPKERFSAEFPKEGPSILRIQQVVRGDSAAYFCASSPNLRDRGMGGYTFGSGTRLTVV.

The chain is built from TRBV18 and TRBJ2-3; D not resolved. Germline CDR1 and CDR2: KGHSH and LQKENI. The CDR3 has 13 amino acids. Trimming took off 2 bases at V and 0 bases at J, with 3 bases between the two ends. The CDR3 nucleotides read TGTGCCAGCTCACCAGGCAGCACAGATACGCAGTATTTT. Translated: CASSPGSTDTQYF.

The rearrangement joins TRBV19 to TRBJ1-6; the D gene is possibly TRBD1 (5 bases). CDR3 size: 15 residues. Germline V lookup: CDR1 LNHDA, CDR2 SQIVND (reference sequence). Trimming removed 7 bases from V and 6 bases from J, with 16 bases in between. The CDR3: CASTYRVRANSPLHF. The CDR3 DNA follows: TGTGCCAGTACCTATCGGGTCAGGGCTAATTCACCCCTCCACTTT.

The CDR3 protein is CASSLVGGANNEQFF. The CDR3 DNA reads TGTGCCAGCAGCTTAGTCGGGGGGGCCAACAATGAGCAGTTCTTC. The chain recombines TRBV7-2 with TRBJ2-1, with 8 positions matching TRBD2. With V trimmed by 1 base and J by 5 bases, 4 bases remained unmatched. Germline values: CDR1 SGHTA, CDR2 FQGNSA. CDR3 length equals 15 residues.